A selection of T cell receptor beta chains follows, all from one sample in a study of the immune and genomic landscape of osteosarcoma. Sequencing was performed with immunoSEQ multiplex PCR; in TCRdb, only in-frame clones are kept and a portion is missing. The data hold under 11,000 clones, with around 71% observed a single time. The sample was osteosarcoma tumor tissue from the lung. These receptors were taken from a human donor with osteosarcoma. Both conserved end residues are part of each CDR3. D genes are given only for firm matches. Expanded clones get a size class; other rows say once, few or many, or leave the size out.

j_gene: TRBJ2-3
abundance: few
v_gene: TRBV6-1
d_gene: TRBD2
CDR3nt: TGTGCCAGCAGTGAACTGAGCGGGAGTGGAGGCACAGATACGCAGTATTTT
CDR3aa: CASSELSGSGGTDTQYF

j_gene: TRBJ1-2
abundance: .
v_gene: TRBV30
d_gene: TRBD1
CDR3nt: TGTGCCTGCCTTAGGGGGCGCGTTCTATATGGCTACACCTTC
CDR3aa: CACLRGRVLYGYTF

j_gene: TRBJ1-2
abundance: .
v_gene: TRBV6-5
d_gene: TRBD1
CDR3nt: TGTGCCAGCAGGCTAACAGGGGTCGGGAACTATGGCTACACCTTC
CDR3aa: CASRLTGVGNYGYTF

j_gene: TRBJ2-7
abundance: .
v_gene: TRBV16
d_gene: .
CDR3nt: TGTGCCAGCAGCCAATCGGCAGGCTACGAGCAGTACTTC
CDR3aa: CASSQSAGYEQYF

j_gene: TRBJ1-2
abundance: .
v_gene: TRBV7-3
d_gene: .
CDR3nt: TGTGCCAGCAGCTTATCGGCCTCATCCGCGGAAGGCTACACCTTC
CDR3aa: CASSLSASSAEGYTF

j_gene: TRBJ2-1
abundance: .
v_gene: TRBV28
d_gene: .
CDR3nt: TGTGCCAGCATCTCCGTGGATGAGCAGTTCTTC
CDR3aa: CASISVDEQFF

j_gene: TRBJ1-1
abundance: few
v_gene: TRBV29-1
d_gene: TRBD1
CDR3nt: TGCAGCGTCGGTACAGGGGGAGGTGAAGCTTTCTTT
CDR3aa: CSVGTGGGEAFF

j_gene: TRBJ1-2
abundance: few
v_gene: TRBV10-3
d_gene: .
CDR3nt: TGTGCCATCAGCACCGGGGCAAACTATGGCTACACCTTC
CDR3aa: CAISTGANYGYTF

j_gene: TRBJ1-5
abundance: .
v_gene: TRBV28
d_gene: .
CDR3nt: TGTGCCAGCAGCGAAGGCCTCAGCAATCAGCCCCAGCATTTT
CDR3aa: CASSEGLSNQPQHF

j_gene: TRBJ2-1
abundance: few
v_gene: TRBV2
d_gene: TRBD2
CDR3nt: TGTGCCAGCGGAGGAGCGGGAGGGCCTAGGCAGTTCTTC
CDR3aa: CASGGAGGPRQFF

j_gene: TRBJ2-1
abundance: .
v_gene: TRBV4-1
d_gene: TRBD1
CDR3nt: TGCGCCAGCAGCCAAGGGCAGGGGGTCCGGGATGAGCAGTTCTTC
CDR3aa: CASSQGQGVRDEQFF

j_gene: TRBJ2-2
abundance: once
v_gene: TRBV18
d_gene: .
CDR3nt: TGTGCCAGCTCGCTTTCGACAGGAAACACCGGGGAGCTGTTTTTT
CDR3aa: CASSLSTGNTGELFF

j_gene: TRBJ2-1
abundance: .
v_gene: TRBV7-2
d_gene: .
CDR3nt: TGTGCCAGCAGCTTACTCAGGGCCAATGAGCAGTTCTTC
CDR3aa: CASSLLRANEQFF

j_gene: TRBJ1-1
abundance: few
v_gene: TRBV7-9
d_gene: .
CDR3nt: TGTGCCAGCAGTTATACGGGCACTGAAGCTTTCTTT
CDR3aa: CASSYTGTEAFF

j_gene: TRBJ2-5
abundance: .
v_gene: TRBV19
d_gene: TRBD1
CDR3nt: TGTGCCAGTAGTATGGGGACAGCGATTATAGAGACCCAGTACTTC
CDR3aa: CASSMGTAIIETQYF

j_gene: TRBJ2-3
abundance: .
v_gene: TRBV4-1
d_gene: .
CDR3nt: TGCGCCAGCAGCCCCCTTTCGGCCTCGGCCCTACCTACCTCCACTAGCACAGATACGCAGTATTTT
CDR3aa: CASSPLSASALPTSTSTDTQYF

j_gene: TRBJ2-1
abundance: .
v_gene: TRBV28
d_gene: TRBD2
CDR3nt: TGTGCCAGCAGTACCCCTAGCGGGCGCATCAATGAGCAGTTCTTC
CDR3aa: CASSTPSGRINEQFF

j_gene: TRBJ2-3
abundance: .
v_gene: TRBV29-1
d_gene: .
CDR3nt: TGCAGCGAAGACACAGATACGCAGTATTTT
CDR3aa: CSEDTDTQYF

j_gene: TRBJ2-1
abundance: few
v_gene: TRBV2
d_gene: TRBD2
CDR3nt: TGTGCCAGCAGGGGGAGCGCGGGGGCCTACAATGAGCAGTTCTTC
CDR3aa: CASRGSAGAYNEQFF

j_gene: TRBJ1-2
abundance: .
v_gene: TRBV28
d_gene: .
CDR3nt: TGTGCCAGCAGTTTGAGGCAGTCGTCGTATGGCTACACCTTC
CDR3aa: CASSLRQSSYGYTF

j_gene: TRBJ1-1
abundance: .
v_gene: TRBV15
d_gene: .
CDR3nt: TGTGCCACCAGCCTAGAGAGGAACACTGAAGCTTTCTTT
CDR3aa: CATSLERNTEAFF

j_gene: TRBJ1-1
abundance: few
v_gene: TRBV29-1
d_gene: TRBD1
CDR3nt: TGCAGCGTCCTTCGGACCGGACAGGGAGGCGCTGAAGCTTTCTTT
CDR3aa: CSVLRTGQGGAEAFF

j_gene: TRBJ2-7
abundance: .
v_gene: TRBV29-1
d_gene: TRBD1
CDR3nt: TGCAGCGTAGGAACAGGGGAGATAGAGCAGTACTTC
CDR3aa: CSVGTGEIEQYF

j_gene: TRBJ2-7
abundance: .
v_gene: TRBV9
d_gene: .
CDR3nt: TGTGCCAGCAGCGTAGAACCGGGACACTTCTACGAGCAGTACTTC
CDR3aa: CASSVEPGHFYEQYF

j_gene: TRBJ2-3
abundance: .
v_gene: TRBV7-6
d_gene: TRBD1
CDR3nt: TGTGCCAGCAGCTCCCGGACAGGGTCAGATACGCAGTATTTT
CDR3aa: CASSSRTGSDTQYF

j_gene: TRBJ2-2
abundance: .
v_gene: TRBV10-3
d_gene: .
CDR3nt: TGTGCCATCAGTGAGTCGAACCCTTCGGGTGCCGGGGAGCTGTTTTTT
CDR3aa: CAISESNPSGAGELFF

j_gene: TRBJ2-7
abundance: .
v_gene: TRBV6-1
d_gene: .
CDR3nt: TGTGCCAGCAGTGACAGCTCCTACGAGCAGTACTTC
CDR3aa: CASSDSSYEQYF

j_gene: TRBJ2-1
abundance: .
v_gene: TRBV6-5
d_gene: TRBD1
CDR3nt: TGTGCCAGCAGTTACACAGGGGCGATGGGGCAGTTCTTC
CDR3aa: CASSYTGAMGQFF

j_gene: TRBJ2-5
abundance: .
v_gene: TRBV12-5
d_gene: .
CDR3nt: TGTGCTAGTGCCGGAAAGGGACCAACTGAGACCCAGTACTTC
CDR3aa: CASAGKGPTETQYF

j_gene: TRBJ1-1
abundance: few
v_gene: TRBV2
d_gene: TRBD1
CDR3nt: TGTGCCAGCAGTGAAGGGGAGGGGGCGAACACTGAAGCTTTCTTT
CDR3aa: CASSEGEGANTEAFF

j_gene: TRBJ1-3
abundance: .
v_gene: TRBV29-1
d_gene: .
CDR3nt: TGCAGCGCCTCCGGGAGGGGAGCTGGAAACACCATATATTTT
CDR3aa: CSASGRGAGNTIYF

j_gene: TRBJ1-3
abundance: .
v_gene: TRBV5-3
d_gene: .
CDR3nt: TGTGCCAGAAGCACCGGACGGGTTAAAGGAAACACCATATATTTT
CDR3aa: CARSTGRVKGNTIYF

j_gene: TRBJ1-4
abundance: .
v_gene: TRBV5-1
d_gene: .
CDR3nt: TGCGCCAGCAGCTTATGGGCCTCCGGGCCCCCGAATGAAAAACTGTTTTTT
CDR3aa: CASSLWASGPPNEKLFF

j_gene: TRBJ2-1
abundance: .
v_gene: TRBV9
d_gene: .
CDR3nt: TGTGCCAGCAGCCCCCGGACTGGAAACAATGAGCAGTTCTTC
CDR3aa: CASSPRTGNNEQFF

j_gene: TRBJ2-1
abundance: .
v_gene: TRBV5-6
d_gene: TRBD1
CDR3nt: TGTGCCAGCAGCTGGACAGGGGGCGAGCAGTTCTTC
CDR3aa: CASSWTGGEQFF

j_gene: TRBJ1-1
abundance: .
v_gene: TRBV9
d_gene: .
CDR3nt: TGTGCCAGCAGCGTAGAGGCCGGGGACACTGAAGCTTTCTTT
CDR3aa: CASSVEAGDTEAFF

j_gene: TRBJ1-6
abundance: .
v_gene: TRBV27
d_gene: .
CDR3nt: TGTGCCAGCAGTTTATTCGGGGGGGACTGGGAGGGGAATTCACCCCTCCACTTT
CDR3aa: CASSLFGGDWEGNSPLHF

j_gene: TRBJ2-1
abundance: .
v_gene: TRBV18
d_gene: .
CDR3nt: TGTGCCAGCTCACCAGGAGGTCTAGGAGGGAGCTCCTACAATGAGCAGTTCTTC
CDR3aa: CASSPGGLGGSSYNEQFF

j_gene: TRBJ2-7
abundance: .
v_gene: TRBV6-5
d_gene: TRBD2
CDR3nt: TGTGCCAGCAGGGCCCGGGGGGTTAGCTACGAGCAGTACTTC
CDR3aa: CASRARGVSYEQYF